This T cell receptor beta chain comes out of a study of breast tumors, draining lymph nodes, adjacent tissues. This clonotype was seen at least ten times. Germline V gives CDR1 DFQATT, CDR2 SNEGSKA (reference sequence). V shed 0 bases and J 4 bases; nucleotides not matched to a gene: 5. The length of the CDR3 is 15 residues. TCRdb redid the calling of the multiplex PCR reads with MiXCR, one entry per CDR3 protein. The table has about 300,000 distinct CDR3 sequences, around 30% seen once. Axillary draining lymph nodes of breast cancer patients supplied the node samples. This TCR was recovered from a female donor with breast cancer. Some clones in this sample may be carry-over from other donors' samples. The chain is built from TRBV20-1 and TRBJ2-3; 9 bases are a match to TRBD2. Sequenced input: axillary lymph node tissue. The CDR3 DNA is TGCAGTGCTAGAGATATCCTAGCGGGATCAGATACGCAGTATTTT. Its translation is CSARDILAGSDTQYF.